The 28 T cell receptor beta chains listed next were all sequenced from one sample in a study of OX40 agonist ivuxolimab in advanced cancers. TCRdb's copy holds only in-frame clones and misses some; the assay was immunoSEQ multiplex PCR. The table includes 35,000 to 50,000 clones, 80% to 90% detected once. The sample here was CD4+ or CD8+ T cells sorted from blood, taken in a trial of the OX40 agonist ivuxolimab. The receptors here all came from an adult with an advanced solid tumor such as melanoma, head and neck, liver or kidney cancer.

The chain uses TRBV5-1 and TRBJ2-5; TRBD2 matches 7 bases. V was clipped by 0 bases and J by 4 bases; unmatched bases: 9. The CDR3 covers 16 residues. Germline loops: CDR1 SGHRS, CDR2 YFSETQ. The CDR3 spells CASSLGRGSVIETQYF. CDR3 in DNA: TGCGCCAGCAGCTTGGGGCGGGGGTCTGTAATAGAGACCCAGTACTTC.

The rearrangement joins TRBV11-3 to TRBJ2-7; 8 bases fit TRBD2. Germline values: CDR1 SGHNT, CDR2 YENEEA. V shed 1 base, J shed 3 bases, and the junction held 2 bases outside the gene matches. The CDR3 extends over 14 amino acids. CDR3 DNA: TGTGCCAGCAGCTTAGGCGGGGGGAGCTACGAGCAGTACTTC. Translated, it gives CASSLGGGSYEQYF.

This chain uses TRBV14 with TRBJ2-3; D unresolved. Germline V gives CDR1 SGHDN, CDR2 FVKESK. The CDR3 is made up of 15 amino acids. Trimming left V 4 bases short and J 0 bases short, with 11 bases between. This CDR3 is CASSPQLGSTDTQYF. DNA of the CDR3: TGTGCCAGCAGCCCGCAGTTGGGGAGCACAGATACGCAGTATTTT.

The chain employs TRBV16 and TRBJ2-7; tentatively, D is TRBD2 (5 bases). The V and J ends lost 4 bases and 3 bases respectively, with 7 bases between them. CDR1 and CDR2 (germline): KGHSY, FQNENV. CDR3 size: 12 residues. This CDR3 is CASSRSGYEQYF. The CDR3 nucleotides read TGTGCCAGCAGCCGGAGCGGCTACGAGCAGTACTTC.

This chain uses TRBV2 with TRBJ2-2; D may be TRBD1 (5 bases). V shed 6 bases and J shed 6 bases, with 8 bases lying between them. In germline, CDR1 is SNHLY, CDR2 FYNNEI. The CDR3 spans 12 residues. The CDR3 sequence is CASRGVSGELFF. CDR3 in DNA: TGTGCCAGCAGAGGGGTGTCCGGGGAGCTGTTTTTT.

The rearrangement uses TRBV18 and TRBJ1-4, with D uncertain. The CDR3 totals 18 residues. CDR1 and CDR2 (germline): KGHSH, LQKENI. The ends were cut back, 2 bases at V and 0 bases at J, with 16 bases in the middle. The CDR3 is CASSPTFMASATNEKLFF. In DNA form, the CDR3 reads TGTGCCAGCTCACCAACCTTTATGGCGAGTGCAACTAATGAAAAACTGTTTTTT.

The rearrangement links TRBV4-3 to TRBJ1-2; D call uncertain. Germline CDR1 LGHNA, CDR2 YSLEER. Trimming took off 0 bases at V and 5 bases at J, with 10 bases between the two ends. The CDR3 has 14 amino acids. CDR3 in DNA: TGCGCCAGCAGCCAAGATCCCAGGCTGTATGGCTACACCTTC. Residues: CASSQDPRLYGYTF.

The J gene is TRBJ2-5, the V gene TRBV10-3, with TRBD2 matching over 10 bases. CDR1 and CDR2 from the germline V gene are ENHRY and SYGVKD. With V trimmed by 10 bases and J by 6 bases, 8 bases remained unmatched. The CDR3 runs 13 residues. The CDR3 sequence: CATQRGGQKTQYF. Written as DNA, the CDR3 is TGTGCCACCCAGCGGGGGGGCCAGAAGACCCAGTACTTC.

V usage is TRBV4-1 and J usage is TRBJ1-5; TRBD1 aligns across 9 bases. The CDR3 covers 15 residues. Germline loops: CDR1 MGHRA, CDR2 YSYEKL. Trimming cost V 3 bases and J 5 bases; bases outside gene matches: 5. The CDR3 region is CASSHIRDRDQPQHF. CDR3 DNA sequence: TGCGCCAGCAGCCACATCCGGGACAGGGATCAGCCCCAGCATTTT.

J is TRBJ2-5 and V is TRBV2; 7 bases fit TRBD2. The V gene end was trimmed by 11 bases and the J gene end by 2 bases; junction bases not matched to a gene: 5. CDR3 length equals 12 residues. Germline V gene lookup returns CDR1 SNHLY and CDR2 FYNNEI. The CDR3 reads CAGGVGQETQYF. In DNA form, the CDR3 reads TGTGCCGGGGGGGTGGGACAAGAGACCCAGTACTTC.

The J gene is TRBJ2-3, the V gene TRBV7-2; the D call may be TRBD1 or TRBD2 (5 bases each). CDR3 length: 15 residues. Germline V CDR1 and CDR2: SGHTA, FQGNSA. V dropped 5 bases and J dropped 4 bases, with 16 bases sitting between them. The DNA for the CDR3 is TGTGCCAGCAGCGCAGACATCCCGGGACCAGATACGCAGTATTTT. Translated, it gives CASSADIPGPDTQYF.

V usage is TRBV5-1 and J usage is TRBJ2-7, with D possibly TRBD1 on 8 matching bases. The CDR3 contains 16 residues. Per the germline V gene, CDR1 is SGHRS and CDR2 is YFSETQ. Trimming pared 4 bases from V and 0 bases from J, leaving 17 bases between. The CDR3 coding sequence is TGCGCCAGCAGCACCCTGGACAGGGACTACTCCTACGAGCAGTACTTC. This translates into CASSTLDRDYSYEQYF.

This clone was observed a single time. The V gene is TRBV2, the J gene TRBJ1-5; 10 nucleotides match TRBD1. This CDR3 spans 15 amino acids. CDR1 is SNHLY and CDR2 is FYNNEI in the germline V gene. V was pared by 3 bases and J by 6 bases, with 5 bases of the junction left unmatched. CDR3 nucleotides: TGTGCCAGCAGTGAGTGGGGACAGGGGAGTCAGCCCCAGCATTTT. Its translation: CASSEWGQGSQPQHF.

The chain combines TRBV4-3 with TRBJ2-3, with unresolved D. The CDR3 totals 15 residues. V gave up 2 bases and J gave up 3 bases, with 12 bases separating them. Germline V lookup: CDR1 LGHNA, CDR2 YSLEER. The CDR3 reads CASSQQMIGTDTQYF. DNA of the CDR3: TGCGCCAGCAGCCAACAGATGATTGGGACAGATACGCAGTATTTT.

The CDR3 loop reads CASSSRDRGSYNEQFF. CDR3 DNA: TGTGCCAGCAGCTCAAGGGACAGGGGATCTTACAATGAGCAGTTCTTC. The chain carries TRBV7-9 and TRBJ2-1; the match to TRBD1 covers 10 bases. There are 16 residues in the CDR3. The germline CDR1 and CDR2 sequences are SEHNR and FQNEAQ (reference sequence). V trimming: 4 bases; J trimming: 4 bases; junction bases outside the gene matches: 7.

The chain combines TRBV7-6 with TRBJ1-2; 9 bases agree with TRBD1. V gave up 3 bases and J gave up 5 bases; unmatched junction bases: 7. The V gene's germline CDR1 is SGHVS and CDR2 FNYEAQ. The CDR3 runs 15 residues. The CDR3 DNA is TGTGCCAGCAGCTTGGGACAGGGCGACCTATATGGCTACACCTTC. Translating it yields CASSLGQGDLYGYTF.

CDR3 coding DNA: TGCGCCAGCAGTTCAATTCCGGGACAGTCCTACAATGAGCAGTTCTTC. Protein: CASSSIPGQSYNEQFF. The chain links TRBV5-1 to TRBJ2-1; 7 bases are a match to TRBD1. The CDR3 loop spans 16 amino acids. Germline CDR1 and CDR2: SGHRS and YFSETQ. V was pared by 5 bases and J by 1 base, with 9 bases of the junction left unmatched.

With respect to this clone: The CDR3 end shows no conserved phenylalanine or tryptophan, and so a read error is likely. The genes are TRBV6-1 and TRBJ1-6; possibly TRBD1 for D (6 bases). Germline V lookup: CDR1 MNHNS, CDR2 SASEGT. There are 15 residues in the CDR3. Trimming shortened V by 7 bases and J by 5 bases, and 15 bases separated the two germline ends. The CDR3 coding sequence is TGTGCCAGCACCCGACAGGCCCACAATAATTCACCCCTCCACCTT. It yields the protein CASTRQAHNNSPLHL.

CDR3 amino acids: CSVDPMSTDTQYF. The CDR3 DNA sequence: TGCAGCGTTGACCCAATGAGCACAGATACGCAGTATTTT. The chain is built from TRBV29-1 and TRBJ2-3; D remains ambiguous. CDR3 length: 13 residues. V lost 3 bases and J lost 0, with 7 bases in between. Germline CDR1 reads SQVTM; CDR2 reads ANQGSEA.

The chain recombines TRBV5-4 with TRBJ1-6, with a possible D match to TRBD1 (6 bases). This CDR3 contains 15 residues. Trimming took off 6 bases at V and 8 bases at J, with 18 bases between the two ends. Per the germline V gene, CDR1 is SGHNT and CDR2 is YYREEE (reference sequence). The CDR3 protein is CASKQGFGTDSPLHF. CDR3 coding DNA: TGTGCCAGCAAACAGGGATTCGGGACTGATTCACCCCTCCACTTT.

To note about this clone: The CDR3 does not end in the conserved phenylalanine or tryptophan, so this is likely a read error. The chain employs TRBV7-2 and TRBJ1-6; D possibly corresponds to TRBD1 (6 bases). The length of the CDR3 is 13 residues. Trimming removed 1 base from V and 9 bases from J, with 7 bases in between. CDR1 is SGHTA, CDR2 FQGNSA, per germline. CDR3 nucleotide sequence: TGTGCCAGCAGCTTAGAGGGGGTTTCACCCCTCCACCTT. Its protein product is CASSLEGVSPLHL.

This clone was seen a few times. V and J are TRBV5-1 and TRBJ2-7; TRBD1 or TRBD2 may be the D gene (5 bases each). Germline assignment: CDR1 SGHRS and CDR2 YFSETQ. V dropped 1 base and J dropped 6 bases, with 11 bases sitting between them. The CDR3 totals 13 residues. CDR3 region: CASSLNSRGEQYF. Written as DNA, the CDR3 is TGCGCCAGCAGCTTGAACTCGAGGGGCGAGCAGTACTTC.

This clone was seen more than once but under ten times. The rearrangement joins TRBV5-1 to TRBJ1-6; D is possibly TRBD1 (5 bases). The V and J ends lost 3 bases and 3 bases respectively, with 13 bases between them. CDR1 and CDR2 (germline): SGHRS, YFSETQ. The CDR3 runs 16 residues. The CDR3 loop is CASSWGRVNYNSPLHF. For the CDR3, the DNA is TGCGCCAGCAGCTGGGGCAGGGTCAACTATAATTCACCCCTCCACTTT.

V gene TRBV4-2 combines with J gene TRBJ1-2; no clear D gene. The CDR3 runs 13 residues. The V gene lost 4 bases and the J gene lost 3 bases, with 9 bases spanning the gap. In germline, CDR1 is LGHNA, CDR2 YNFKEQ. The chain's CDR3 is CASSPHTDYGYTF. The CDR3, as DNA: TGTGCCAGCAGCCCGCACACGGACTATGGCTACACCTTC.

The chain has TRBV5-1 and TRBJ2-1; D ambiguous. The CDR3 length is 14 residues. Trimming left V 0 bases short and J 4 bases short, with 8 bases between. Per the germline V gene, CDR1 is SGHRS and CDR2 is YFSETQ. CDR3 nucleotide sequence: TGCGCCAGCAGCTTGGTGGGTAGTTACAATGAGCAGTTCTTC. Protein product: CASSLVGSYNEQFF.

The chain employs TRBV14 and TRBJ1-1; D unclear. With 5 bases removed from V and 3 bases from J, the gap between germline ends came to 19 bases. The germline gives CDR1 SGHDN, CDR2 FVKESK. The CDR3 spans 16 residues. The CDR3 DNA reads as TGTGCCAGCAGCGAGAGGTGGGCATACCCCGACACTGAAGCTTTCTTT. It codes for CASSERWAYPDTEAFF.

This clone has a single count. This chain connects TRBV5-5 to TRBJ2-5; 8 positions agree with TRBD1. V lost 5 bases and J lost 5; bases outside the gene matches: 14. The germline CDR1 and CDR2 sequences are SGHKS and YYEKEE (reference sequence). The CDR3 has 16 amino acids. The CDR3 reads CASSWGSTGGAETQYF. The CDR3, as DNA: TGTGCCAGCAGTTGGGGGAGTACAGGGGGAGCCGAGACCCAGTACTTC.

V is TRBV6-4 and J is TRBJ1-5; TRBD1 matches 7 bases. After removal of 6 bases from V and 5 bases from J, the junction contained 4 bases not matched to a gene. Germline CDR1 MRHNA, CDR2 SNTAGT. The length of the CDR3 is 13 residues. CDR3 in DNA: TGTGCCAGCAGCCGAGACAGGGATCAGCCCCAGCATTTT. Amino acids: CASSRDRDQPQHF.